The rows below give T cell receptor beta chains drawn from one sample of a study of blood T cell repertoires in COVID-19. The table came from immunoSEQ multiplex PCR; TCRdb's copy has only in-frame clones and leaves some out. The profile shows under 250,000 clones, about four fifths of them singletons. Sequenced sample: peripheral blood. These TCRs come from a man aged 50 to 60 with acute or convalescent COVID-19. Both conserved end residues are part of each CDR3. The D gene is left open where the match is weak. Expanded clones are given a class, and other clones once, few, many or no size at all.

v_call,d_call,j_call,clone_size,cdr3_aa,cdr3_nt
TRBV19,NA,TRBJ2-3,NA,CASRDPTSYSTDTQYF,TGTGCCAGTAGGGACCCGACTAGTTACAGCACAGATACGCAGTATTTT
TRBV9,NA,TRBJ2-5,NA,CASSGAQETQYF,TGTGCCAGCAGCGGGGCCCAAGAGACCCAGTACTTC
TRBV11-2,TRBD1,TRBJ2-3,NA,CASSTPTGENTDTQYF,TGTGCCAGCAGCACCCCGACAGGGGAAAACACAGATACGCAGTATTTT
TRBV14,NA,TRBJ2-1,NA,CASSQDLATGKQFF,TGTGCCAGCAGCCAAGATTTGGCGACAGGCAAGCAGTTCTTC
TRBV3-1/TRBV3-2,NA,TRBJ2-7,NA,CASSQVGLYEQYF,TGTGCCAGCAGCCAAGTTGGCCTCTACGAGCAGTACTTC
TRBV28,TRBD1,TRBJ2-7,NA,CASSLTGAHEQYF,TGTGCCAGCTCACTAACAGGGGCGCACGAGCAGTACTTC
TRBV28,TRBD2,TRBJ2-2,NA,CASEGIGSGAGELFF,TGTGCCTCTGAGGGGATCGGGAGCGGGGCCGGGGAGCTGTTTTTT
TRBV11-3,NA,TRBJ1-3,NA,CASSLVSGNTIYF,TGTGCCAGCAGCTTGGTCAGTGGAAACACCATATATTTT
TRBV7-9,NA,TRBJ2-2,few,CASSPDSNTGELFF,TGTGCCAGCAGCCCGGACTCGAACACCGGGGAGCTGTTTTTT
TRBV5-6,NA,TRBJ1-5,NA,CASSLYSGTHQPQHF,TGTGCCAGCAGCTTGTATTCGGGGACTCATCAGCCCCAGCATTTT
TRBV7-6,TRBD1,TRBJ2-2,NA,CASSPRGLQGSNTGELFF,TGTGCCAGCAGCCCAAGGGGATTACAGGGGTCGAACACCGGGGAGCTGTTTTTT
TRBV28,TRBD1,TRBJ1-1,NA,CASTILWTGGNPQAFF,TGTGCCAGCACCATCCTGTGGACAGGGGGAAACCCCCAGGCTTTCTTT
TRBV5-5,NA,TRBJ1-3,few,CASSLGGAGNTIYF,TGTGCCAGCAGCTTGGGAGGCGCTGGAAACACCATATATTTT
TRBV24-1,TRBD1,TRBJ2-1,once,CATSALPGTGGYNEQFF,TGTGCCACCAGTGCCCTTCCCGGGACAGGGGGATACAATGAGCAGTTCTTC
TRBV27,NA,TRBJ2-2,NA,CASSSHGETGELFF,TGTGCCAGCAGTTCCCACGGGGAAACCGGGGAGCTGTTTTTT
TRBV12-3/TRBV12-4,NA,TRBJ1-5,once,CASTQGRVQPQHF,TGTGCCAGCACCCAGGGGCGAGTTCAGCCCCAGCATTTT
TRBV7-8,NA,TRBJ2-2,NA,CASRHTEGGSGELFF,TGTGCCAGCAGACACACGGAGGGGGGGTCCGGGGAGCTGTTTTTT
TRBV5-1,TRBD1,TRBJ1-1,NA,CASNTGGDTEAFF,TGCGCCAGCAATACAGGGGGTGACACTGAAGCTTTCTTT
TRBV5-6,TRBD1,TRBJ1-1,few,CASSSTDRGWTEAFF,TGTGCCAGCAGCTCTACGGACAGGGGGTGGACTGAAGCTTTCTTT
TRBV5-1,NA,TRBJ1-2,NA,CASSLVPGDYGYTF,TGCGCCAGCAGCTTGGTACCGGGGGACTATGGCTACACCTTC
TRBV7-9,TRBD1,TRBJ1-3,NA,CASSDRGFSGNTIYF,TGTGCCAGCAGCGACAGGGGGTTCTCTGGAAACACCATATATTTT
TRBV6-1,TRBD1,TRBJ1-1,NA,CASSGDREEAFF,TGTGCCAGCAGTGGGGACAGGGAGGAAGCTTTCTTT
TRBV15,NA,TRBJ2-1,NA,CATSRDSQGRHEQFF,TGTGCCACCAGCAGAGACTCCCAGGGAAGGCATGAGCAGTTCTTC
TRBV7-9,TRBD2,TRBJ2-3,NA,CASSFTSGRPDTQYF,TGTGCCAGCAGCTTCACTAGCGGGAGACCAGATACGCAGTATTTT
TRBV29-1,NA,TRBJ2-7,once,CSVQQAYEQYF,TGCAGCGTTCAGCAGGCCTACGAGCAGTACTTC
TRBV11-3,TRBD1,TRBJ1-3,NA,CASRHQGVGNTIYF,TGTGCCAGCCGCCACCAGGGGGTTGGAAACACCATATATTTT
TRBV29-1,TRBD1,TRBJ2-3,NA,CSVEANRGRGTQYF,TGCAGCGTTGAAGCTAACAGGGGTAGAGGTACGCAGTATTTT
TRBV3-1/TRBV3-2,NA,TRBJ1-4,NA,CASSPRRQTNEKLFF,TGTGCCAGCAGCCCCCGACGACAAACTAATGAAAAACTGTTTTTT
TRBV5-1,NA,TRBJ1-2,NA,CASSLFERYGYTF,TGCGCCAGCAGCTTGTTTGAGCGGTATGGCTACACCTTC
TRBV19,NA,TRBJ2-1,NA,CASSIRLTGVSYNEQFF,TGTGCCAGTAGTATAAGATTGACGGGAGTATCCTACAATGAGCAGTTCTTC
TRBV6-2/TRBV6-3,NA,TRBJ1-2,NA,CASSYIGNYGYTF,TGTGCCAGCAGTTACATCGGGAACTATGGCTACACCTTC
TRBV6-1,NA,TRBJ2-7,once,CASSEPWTSYEQYF,TGTGCCAGCAGTGAACCGTGGACATCCTACGAGCAGTACTTC
TRBV24-1,NA,TRBJ1-2,NA,CATSASKHYGYTF,TGTGCCACCAGTGCTTCTAAACACTATGGCTACACCTTC